The 20 T cell receptor beta chains below come from one sample, sequenced in a study of Ad26.COV2.S vaccination and SARS-CoV-2 variants. Treatment meaning: 15 to 20 received Ad26.COV2.S at low or high dose, single or two shots; roughly 5 received placebo; per-sample allocation not given. Collection of the samples took place on day 63 after the first injection of vaccine or placebo. Generated by immunoSEQ multiplex PCR, the TCRdb table keeps only in-frame clones and is missing some. The sample carries over 400,000 clones, 75% to 90% recorded once. The sample was peripheral blood, taken in a trial of Ad26.COV2.S vaccine versus placebo. The origin of the receptors is a person aged 18-60 years who received the Ad26.COV2.S COVID-19 vaccine or a placebo.

The gene calls are TRBV12-5 and TRBJ2-1; possible D gene TRBD1, 6 bases. Germline CDR1 and CDR2: LGHNT and FRNRAP. The V end was cut by 5 bases, the J end by 10 bases, with 15 bases between. The CDR3 extends over 13 amino acids. Written as DNA, the CDR3 is TGTGCTAGTGGTCTCTCGAGGGGGAGCGAGCAGTTCTTC. This sequence encodes CASGLSRGSEQFF. Full variable domain (missing parts from reference TRBV12-5 and TRBJ2-1): DARVTQTPRHKVTEMGQEVTMRCQPILGHNTVFWYRQTMMQGLELLAYFRNRAPLDDSGMPKDRFSAEMPDATLATLKIQPSEPRDSAVYFCASGLSRGSEQFFGPGTRLTVL.

The V and J genes are TRBV7-3 and TRBJ2-1; no firm D call. The CDR3 is 15 amino acids. Germline V gives CDR1 SGHTA, CDR2 FQGTGA. With 2 bases removed from V and 4 bases from J, the gap between germline ends came to 12 bases. The CDR3 DNA sequence: TGTGCCAGCAGCTTAGCGTTAGGCGTTTACAATGAGCAGTTCTTC. It yields the protein CASSLALGVYNEQFF.

For this clone: This specimen includes other DNA sequences encoding the same CDR3. The gene calls are TRBV7-3 and TRBJ1-1; D remains ambiguous. The germline CDR1 and CDR2 sequences are SGHTA and FQGTGA. The CDR3 totals 14 residues. The germline V and J ends were trimmed by 1 base and 3 bases, with 9 bases remaining between them. CDR3 sequence: CASSLIGGDTEAFF. The DNA of the CDR3 is TGTGCCAGCAGCTTAATCGGCGGGGACACTGAAGCTTTCTTT.

This rearrangement joins TRBV24-1 to TRBJ1-5; D unresolved. Trimming removed 2 bases at V and 10 bases at J, with 14 bases between. This CDR3 contains 14 residues. Germline CDR1 and CDR2: KGHDR and SFDVKD. The CDR3 loop reads CATSDSRVRIPQHF. CDR3 coding DNA: TGTGCCACCAGTGATTCCCGCGTTAGGATACCCCAGCATTTT.

The V and J genes are TRBV29-1 and TRBJ1-4; D unclear. The CDR3 extends over 13 amino acids. V was cut by 4 bases and J by 3 bases, with 9 bases left in between. Germline V gene lookup returns CDR1 SQVTM and CDR2 ANQGSEA. CDR3 in amino acids: CSVASRPNEKLFF. The CDR3 DNA reads TGCAGCGTTGCTAGTCGGCCTAATGAAAAACTGTTTTTT.

In DNA, the CDR3 is TGTGCCAGCAGTTTATGGGGCCGACAGCAAGAGACCCAGTACTTC. It codes for CASSLWGRQQETQYF. The chain is built from TRBV27 and TRBJ2-5; possible D gene TRBD1, 5 bases. The CDR3 consists of 15 residues. Germline V lookup: CDR1 MNHEY, CDR2 SMNVEV (reference sequence). Trimming cost V 1 base and J 2 bases, with 11 bases left between them.

The chain couples TRBV27 to TRBJ2-3; tentative D call: TRBD1 (6 bases). V lost 4 bases and J 6 bases, leaving 20 bases between the germline ends. The CDR3 is 16 residues long. CDR1 is MNHEY, CDR2 SMNVEV, per germline (reference sequence). For the CDR3, the DNA is TGTGCCAGCAGTTACCTTTCCGGGACACCGGCGGATACGCAGTATTTT. It is translated as CASSYLSGTPADTQYF.

V and J are TRBV28 and TRBJ1-1, with D maybe TRBD1 (6 bases). In germline, CDR1 is MDHEN, CDR2 SYDVKM. V lost 4 bases, J lost 0 bases, and 9 bases lay in between. The CDR3 is made up of 14 amino acids. CDR3: CASSWPGVNTEAFF. CDR3 nucleotides: TGTGCCAGCAGTTGGCCAGGGGTGAACACTGAAGCTTTCTTT.

A remark on this clone: This sample includes further DNA sequences coding for the same CDR3. The chain joins TRBV24-1 to TRBJ1-4, with 8 bases fitting TRBD1. The J segment lost 7 bases and the V segment lost 4 bases, leaving 7 bases of the junction unmatched. The CDR3 is 15 amino acids. Germline values: CDR1 KGHDR, CDR2 SFDVKD. CDR3 in DNA: TGTGCCACCAGTGACCCTACAGGGGGGGGTGAAAAACTGTTTTTT. This translates into CATSDPTGGGEKLFF.

The chain links TRBV7-2 to TRBJ1-5, with 7 bases matching TRBD1. Germline assignment: CDR1 SGHTA and CDR2 FQGNSA. J was trimmed by 1 base and V by 3 bases; bases with no gene match: 3. The CDR3 loop spans 15 amino acids. The DNA for the CDR3 is TGTGCCAGCAGCTTCGGGACAGCGAGCAATCAGCCCCAGCATTTT. This encodes CASSFGTASNQPQHF.

This clone was counted once. V is TRBV19 and J is TRBJ1-5, with a weak D call TRBD1 (5 bases). V lost 2 bases, J lost 7 bases, and 12 bases lay in between. The CDR3 spans 14 residues. CDR1 and CDR2 from the germline V gene are LNHDA and SQIVND (reference sequence). CDR3 coding DNA: TGTGCCAGTAGTATACGTCAGGGTGGACAGCCCCAGCATTTT. Translating gives CASSIRQGGQPQHF.

J is TRBJ2-1 and V is TRBV6-2 or TRBV6-3; D gene unclear. V shed 3 bases and J shed 2 bases, with 2 bases lying between them. This CDR3 region has 12 residues. In germline, CDR1 is MNHEY, CDR2 SVGEGT. CDR3: CASSYPYNEQFF. The CDR3 DNA reads as TGTGCCAGCAGTTATCCCTACAATGAGCAGTTCTTC.

The V and J genes are TRBV14 and TRBJ1-6; D is uncertain. V dropped 3 bases and J dropped 9 bases, with 3 bases sitting between them. The CDR3 is made up of 11 amino acids. Germline V gives CDR1 SGHDN, CDR2 FVKESK. CDR3 protein: CASSQSSPLHF. Here the CDR3 DNA reads TGTGCCAGCAGCCAGTCTTCACCCCTCCACTTT.

V is TRBV28 and J is TRBJ2-7, with 7 bases lining up with TRBD1. There are 13 residues in the CDR3. With 6 bases clipped from V and 5 bases from J, the junction kept 7 bases outside the gene matches. The germline V gene has CDR1 MDHEN and CDR2 SYDVKM. The CDR3 is CASRRQGNHEQYV. DNA for the CDR3: TGTGCCAGCAGGCGACAGGGTAATCACGAGCAGTACGTC.

This clone has a handful of counts. The chain joins TRBV25-1 to TRBJ2-2; the D gene is possibly TRBD2 (5 bases). The CDR3 totals 12 residues. The V end was cut by 6 bases, the J end by 6 bases, with 8 bases between. Looked up from germline, CDR1 is MGHDK and CDR2 is SYGVNS. In nucleotides, the CDR3 is TGTGCCAGCAGGAGAGCGGCCGGGGAGCTGTTTTTT. Translation gives CASRRAAGELFF.

V usage is TRBV18 and J usage is TRBJ2-4, with D unresolved. Trimming took off 3 bases at V and 3 bases at J, with 12 bases between the two ends. Germline assignment: CDR1 KGHSH and CDR2 LQKENI. The CDR3 extends over 15 amino acids. CDR3 sequence (DNA): TGTGCCAGCTCACCCCTTGTGGGTATCAAAAACATTCAGTACTTC. Residues: CASSPLVGIKNIQYF. Drawing the rest from reference TRBV18 and TRBJ2-4, the complete variable domain is NAGVMQNPRHLVRRRGQEARLRCSPMKGHSHVYWYRQLPEEGLKFMVYLQKENIIDESGMPKERFSAEFPKEGPSILRIQQVVRGDSAAYFCASSPLVGIKNIQYFGAGTRLSVL.

V and J are TRBV5-5 and TRBJ2-1; D is unresolved. The germline V gene has CDR1 SGHKS and CDR2 YYEKEE (reference sequence). The CDR3 loop spans 14 amino acids. Trimming took 4 bases from V and 7 from J, leaving 15 bases between them. The CDR3 protein is CASSPEFTLNEQFF. CDR3 in DNA: TGTGCCAGCAGCCCCGAGTTTACACTGAATGAGCAGTTCTTC.

This clone was seen a handful of times. This chain links TRBV6-6 with TRBJ1-5; unclear D gene. This CDR3 region has 13 residues. Trimming stripped 6 bases from V and 6 bases from J, with 12 bases between. Germline CDR1 and CDR2: MNHNY and SVGAGI (reference sequence). CDR3 region: CASRPSKSQPQHF. The CDR3, as DNA: TGTGCCAGCAGACCTTCGAAGAGTCAGCCCCAGCATTTT.

The J gene is TRBJ2-1, the V gene TRBV11-2, with D perhaps given as TRBD1 or TRBD2 (6 bases each). V was pared by 2 bases and J by 4 bases, with 12 bases between. Looked up from germline, CDR1 is SGHAT and CDR2 is FQNNGV. CDR3 length: 15 amino acids. The CDR3 nucleotides read TGTGCCAGCAGCTTATCAGGGGCGGGATACAATGAGCAGTTCTTC. Its translation is CASSLSGAGYNEQFF.

The gene calls are TRBV7-9 and TRBJ2-1; D is ambiguous. Germline CDR1 is SEHNR and CDR2 is FQNEAQ (reference sequence). The CDR3 runs 14 residues. V lost 0 bases and J lost 9, with 12 bases in between. Here the CDR3 reads CASSLARLLGEQFF. Here the CDR3 DNA reads TGTGCCAGCAGCTTAGCCCGTTTGCTTGGTGAGCAGTTCTTC.